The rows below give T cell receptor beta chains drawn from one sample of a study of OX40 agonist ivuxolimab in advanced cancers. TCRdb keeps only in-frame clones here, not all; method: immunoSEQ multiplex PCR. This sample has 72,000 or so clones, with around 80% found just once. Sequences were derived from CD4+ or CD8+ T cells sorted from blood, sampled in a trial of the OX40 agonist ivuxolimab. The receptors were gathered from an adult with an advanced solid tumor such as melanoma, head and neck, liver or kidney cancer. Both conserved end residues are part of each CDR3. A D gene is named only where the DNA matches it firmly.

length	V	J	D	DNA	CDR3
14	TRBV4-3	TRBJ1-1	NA	TGCGCCAGCAGCCAAGATGTAACTCACACTGAAGCTTTCTTT	CASSQDVTHTEAFF
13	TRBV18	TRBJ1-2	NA	TGTGCCAGCTCACAGGACAGTTTGTATGGCTACACCTTC	CASSQDSLYGYTF
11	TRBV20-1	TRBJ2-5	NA	TGCAGTGCTCGGGACAAAGAGACCCAGTACTTC	CSARDKETQYF
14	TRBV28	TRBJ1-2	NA	TGTGCCAGCAGTCCCTCGGACAGAGCTTATGGCTACACCTTC	CASSPSDRAYGYTF
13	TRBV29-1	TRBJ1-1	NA	TGCAGCGTTGAAGGTATGTGGGTCACTGAAGCTTTCTTT	CSVEGMWVTEAFF
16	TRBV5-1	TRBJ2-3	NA	TGCGCCAGCAGCGTAACCGGGACACCCTTGAGAAATACGCAGTATTTT	CASSVTGTPLRNTQYF
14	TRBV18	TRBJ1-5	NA	TGTGCCAGCTCACCAGTACAGTTCGGGAAGCCCCAGCATTTT	CASSPVQFGKPQHF
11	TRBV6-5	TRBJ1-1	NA	TGTGCCAGCATCATGCTGGGTGAAGCTTTCTTT	CASIMLGEAFF
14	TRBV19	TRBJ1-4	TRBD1	TGTGCCAGTCACAGGGGGAGGATGAATGAAAAACTGTTTTTT	CASHRGRMNEKLFF
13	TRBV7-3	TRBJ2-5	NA	TGTGCCAGCAGCTTCACAGGGAAAGAGACCCAGTACTTC	CASSFTGKETQYF
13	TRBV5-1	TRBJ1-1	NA	TGCGCCAGCAGGCCGAACAGGGAGTTTGCAGCTTTCTTT	CASRPNREFAAFF
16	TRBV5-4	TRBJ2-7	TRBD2	TGTGCCAGCAGCTTGGGAGGATCGGCGGGAGCCTACGAGCAGTACTTC	CASSLGGSAGAYEQYF
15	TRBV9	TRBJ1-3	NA	TGTGCCAGCAGCGTGGGGGAGGGAGCTGGAAACACCATATATTTT	CASSVGEGAGNTIYF
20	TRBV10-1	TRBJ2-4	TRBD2	TGTGTCCCCTCCGGACTAGCGGGGGGGGCGATAATCCCGGCCAAAAACATTCAGTACTTC	CVPSGLAGGAIIPAKNIQYF